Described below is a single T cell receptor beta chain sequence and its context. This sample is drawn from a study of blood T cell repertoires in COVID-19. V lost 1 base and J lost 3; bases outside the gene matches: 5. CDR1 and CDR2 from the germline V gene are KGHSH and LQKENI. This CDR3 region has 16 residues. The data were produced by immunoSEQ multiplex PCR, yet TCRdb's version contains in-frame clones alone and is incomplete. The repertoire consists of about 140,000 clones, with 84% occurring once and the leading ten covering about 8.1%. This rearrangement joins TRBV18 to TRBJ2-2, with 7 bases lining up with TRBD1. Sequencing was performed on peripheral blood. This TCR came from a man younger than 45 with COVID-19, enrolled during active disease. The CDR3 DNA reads TGTGCCAGCTCACCACGTAAGGGGGCGGACACCGGGGAGCTGTTTTTT. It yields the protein CASSPRKGADTGELFF. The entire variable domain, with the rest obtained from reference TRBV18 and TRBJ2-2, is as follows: NAGVMQNPRHLVRRRGQEARLRCSPMKGHSHVYWYRQLPEEGLKFMVYLQKENIIDESGMPKERFSAEFPKEGPSILRIQQVVRGDSAAYFCASSPRKGADTGELFFGEGSRLTVL.